What follows are 20 T cell receptor beta chains derived from one specimen sequenced in a study of technical replicates of blood from a handful of donors. TCRdb's table, derived via immunoSEQ multiplex PCR, lists solely in-frame clones and lacks some. Here the sample spans almost 55,000 clones, 90% to 95% being singletons. The sequenced material came from T cells isolated from PBMCs. Receptor source: a human donor in good health.

The rearrangement uses TRBV18 and TRBJ2-3, with 12 bases matching TRBD2. The CDR3 runs 18 residues. The V gene's germline CDR1 is KGHSH and CDR2 LQKENI. J was trimmed by 4 bases and V by 0 bases; bases with no gene match: 8. As DNA, the CDR3 is TGTGCCAGCTCACCACCTCTCCTAGCGGGGGGGGACGCAGATACGCAGTATTTT. Its translation is CASSPPLLAGGDADTQYF.

This chain links TRBV20-1 with TRBJ2-7, with no clear D. Germline V CDR1 and CDR2: DFQATT, SNEGSKA (reference sequence). The ends were cut back, 5 bases at V and 4 bases at J, with 9 bases in the middle. The CDR3 covers 11 residues. CDR3 sequence (DNA): TGCAGTGCTCGAAGCCTTTACGAGCAGTACTTC. It yields the protein CSARSLYEQYF.

This clone was observed once. This chain joins TRBV7-9 and TRBJ1-2; D gene uncertain. Germline V gene data show CDR1 as SEHNR and CDR2 as FQNEAQ (reference sequence). Trimming stripped 2 bases from V and 0 bases from J, with 7 bases between. The CDR3 sequence is 14 residues long. CDR3 amino acids: CASSLSGTNYGYTF. The CDR3 DNA sequence: TGTGCCAGCAGCTTATCAGGCACTAACTATGGCTACACCTTC.

The V call is TRBV6-5, the J call TRBJ2-1, with D possibly being TRBD2 (6 bases). CDR1 is MNHEY and CDR2 is SVGAGI in the germline V gene. This CDR3 has 15 residues. Trimming took off 6 bases at V and 1 base at J, with 13 bases between the two ends. The CDR3 is CASRTGTPSYNEQFF. The CDR3 nucleotides read TGTGCCAGCAGAACCGGGACTCCATCCTACAATGAGCAGTTCTTC.

The J gene is TRBJ2-3, the V gene TRBV28, with 8 bases matching TRBD2. The V gene end was trimmed by 5 bases and the J gene end by 4 bases; junction bases not matched to a gene: 11. The CDR3 has 16 residues. The germline V gene has CDR1 MDHEN and CDR2 SYDVKM. The CDR3 DNA reads as TGTGCCAGCAGTCCCCGCGGGACTAGGGACGCAGATACGCAGTATTTT. Residues: CASSPRGTRDADTQYF.

The J gene is TRBJ1-5, the V gene TRBV12-5; 7 nucleotides agree with TRBD1. The germline V gene encodes CDR1 LGHNT and CDR2 FRNRAP. J lost 2 bases, V lost 3 bases, and 1 base had no gene match. CDR3 size: 14 residues. The CDR3 nucleotides are TGTGCTAGTGGTTTCGGGACAGGCAATCAGCCCCAGCATTTT. The encoded protein is CASGFGTGNQPQHF.

The genes are TRBV5-6 and TRBJ2-7; 15 positions agree with TRBD2. Germline assignment: CDR1 SGHDT and CDR2 YYEEEE. V gave up 3 bases and J gave up 7 bases; unmatched junction bases: 5. The CDR3 loop spans 15 amino acids. The CDR3 DNA sequence: TGTGCCAGCAGCTGGAGGACTAGCGGGAGGGCAGAGCAGTACTTC. Protein sequence: CASSWRTSGRAEQYF.

This clone was picked up one time. The chain uses TRBV18 and TRBJ2-6, with TRBD1 identical over 8 bases. Germline CDR1 KGHSH, CDR2 LQKENI. There are 17 residues in the CDR3. Trimming at V came to 3 bases and at J to 4 bases, leaving 8 bases not matched to a gene. CDR3 sequence reads: CASSPRTGQAGANVLTF. In DNA form, the CDR3 reads TGTGCCAGCTCACCCAGGACAGGGCAGGCGGGGGCCAACGTCCTGACTTTC.

The chain joins TRBV11-2 to TRBJ2-7; 11 nucleotides agree with TRBD2. Germline V gene sequence: CDR1 SGHAT, CDR2 FQNNGV. There are 15 residues in the CDR3. The V segment lost 6 bases and the J segment 3 bases; nucleotides outside the gene matches: 7. CDR3 in DNA: TGTGCCAGCAGTTACGGGACTAGCGGAGTCTACGAGCAGTACTTC. Protein product: CASSYGTSGVYEQYF.

The CDR3 here is CASSPDRASGGYTF. CDR3 DNA: TGTGCCAGCAGCCCGGACAGGGCCTCGGGGGGCTACACCTTC. The rearrangement links TRBV7-6 to TRBJ1-2, with 8 bases identical to TRBD1. This CDR3 is 14 amino acids long. Germline V lookup: CDR1 SGHVS, CDR2 FNYEAQ. V shed 5 bases, J shed 8 bases, and the junction held 10 bases outside the gene matches. Full variable domain (remainder filled in from reference TRBV7-6 and TRBJ1-2): GAGVSQSPRYKVTKRGQDVALRCDPISGHVSLYWYRQALGQGPEFLTYFNYEAQQDKSGLPNDRFSAERPEGSISTLTIQRTEQRDSAMYRCASSPDRASGGYTFGSGTRLTVV.

On this clone itself: Other DNA sequences in this specimen translate into the identical CDR3. The chain recombines TRBV5-1 with TRBJ2-7; the D is unclear. Looked up from germline, CDR1 is SGHRS and CDR2 is YFSETQ. The CDR3 is made up of 13 amino acids. V was shortened by 0 bases and J by 4 bases, with 8 bases between the two germline ends. In DNA, the CDR3 is TGCGCCAGCAGCTTGGTTCCAGGTTACGAGCAGTACTTC. It translates to CASSLVPGYEQYF. The full variable domain, its missing parts supplied by reference TRBV5-1 and TRBJ2-7, is KAGVTQTPRYLIKTRGQQVTLSCSPISGHRSVSWYQQTPGQGLQFLFEYFSETQRNKGNFPGRFSGRQFSNSRSEMNVSTLELGDSALYLCASSLVPGYEQYFGPGTRLTVT.

The chain combines TRBV7-6 with TRBJ2-7, with TRBD2 as a possible D gene (5 bases). The CDR3 contains 13 residues. The ends were cut back, 7 bases at V and 7 bases at J, with 17 bases in the middle. Germline-derived CDR1 and CDR2 are SGHVS and FNYEAQ. CDR3 nucleotides: TGTGCCAGCACCACATCGTCATCGGGGGAGCAGTACTTC. Protein: CASTTSSSGEQYF. The full variable domain, in which reference TRBV7-6 and TRBJ2-7 provide the parts outside the CDR3, is GAGVSQSPRYKVTKRGQDVALRCDPISGHVSLYWYRQALGQGPEFLTYFNYEAQQDKSGLPNDRFSAERPEGSISTLTIQRTEQRDSAMYRCASTTSSSGEQYFGPGTRLTVT.

This clone was seen only once. This chain links TRBV10-1 with TRBJ2-7; 9 bases match TRBD2. Trimming removed 3 bases from V and 5 bases from J; junction bases left unmatched: 8. The CDR3 sequence is 15 residues long. Germline CDR1 reads WNHNN; CDR2 reads SYGVQD (reference sequence). In DNA, the CDR3 is TGCGCCAGCAGTGACCCAGCTAGCGGGATCCACGAGCAGTACTTC. This codes for CASSDPASGIHEQYF.

This clone was counted once. Here the CDR3 reads CASSSRTSGGRGETQYF. CDR3 sequence (DNA): TGTGCCAGCAGCTCCCGGACTAGCGGGGGGCGTGGGGAGACCCAGTACTTC. The V gene is TRBV7-8, the J gene TRBJ2-5; 14 bases are a match to TRBD2. The CDR3 loop spans 17 amino acids. In germline, CDR1 is SGHVS, CDR2 FQNEAQ. Losses at the gene ends were 4 bases for V and 5 bases for J; bases not matched to a gene: 9.

The chain employs TRBV18 and TRBJ1-2; 9 bases map to TRBD1. The germline V gene encodes CDR1 KGHSH and CDR2 LQKENI. CDR3 length: 16 residues. After removal of 2 bases from V and 2 bases from J, the junction contained 6 bases not matched to a gene. For the CDR3, the DNA is TGTGCCAGCTCACCAGATACAGGGGGCAAGAACTATGGCTACACCTTC. Its protein product is CASSPDTGGKNYGYTF.

The chain recombines TRBV6-5 with TRBJ1-2; possibly TRBD1 for D (5 bases). The V and J ends lost 0 bases and 0 bases respectively, with 11 bases between them. CDR3 length: 16 amino acids. The germline V gene encodes CDR1 MNHEY and CDR2 SVGAGI. The DNA for the CDR3 is TGTGCCAGCAGTTACTCCGGACACAGAGCTAACTATGGCTACACCTTC. It codes for CASSYSGHRANYGYTF.

This clone showed up just a few times. This chain connects TRBV29-1 to TRBJ1-1; 7 bases match TRBD1. CDR1 is SQVTM and CDR2 is ANQGSEA in the germline V gene. The V segment lost 6 bases and the J segment 5 bases; nucleotides outside the gene matches: 6. CDR3 length equals 12 residues. The chain's CDR3 is CSVAQGRTEAFF. CDR3 DNA: TGCAGCGTGGCACAGGGGAGGACTGAAGCTTTCTTT. Drawing the rest from reference TRBV29-1 and TRBJ1-1, the complete variable domain is SAVISQKPSRDICQRGTSLTIQCQVDSQVTMMFWYRQQPGQSLTLIATANQGSEATYESGFVIDKFPISRPNLTFSTLTVSNMSPEDSSIYLCSVAQGRTEAFFGQGTRLTVV.

The rearrangement joins TRBV29-1 to TRBJ2-5; a possible D gene is TRBD2 (5 bases). Germline V gene data show CDR1 as SQVTM and CDR2 as ANQGSEA. This CDR3 comprises 15 residues. V lost 4 bases to trimming and J lost 4 bases, with 19 bases between them. The CDR3 reads CSVVGSADWGETQYF. CDR3 nucleotides: TGCAGCGTTGTGGGTTCGGCGGACTGGGGAGAGACCCAGTACTTC. The full variable domain, in which reference TRBV29-1 and TRBJ2-5 provide the parts outside the CDR3, is SAVISQKPSRDICQRGTSLTIQCQVDSQVTMMFWYRQQPGQSLTLIATANQGSEATYESGFVIDKFPISRPNLTFSTLTVSNMSPEDSSIYLCSVVGSADWGETQYFGPGTRLLVL.

This chain joins TRBV5-6 and TRBJ1-4; D might be TRBD1 (5 bases). V was clipped by 0 bases and J by 4 bases, with 7 bases between them. The germline V gene encodes CDR1 SGHDT and CDR2 YYEEEE. The CDR3 has 14 amino acids. The CDR3 sequence: CASSLGQNNEKLFF. The CDR3 DNA reads TGTGCCAGCAGCTTGGGACAGAATAATGAAAAACTGTTTTTT.

The gene calls are TRBV11-3 and TRBJ2-1; D is possibly TRBD2 (6 bases). Trimming cost V 5 bases and J 7 bases, with 15 bases left between them. CDR3 length equals 14 residues. Germline CDR1 SGHNT, CDR2 YENEEA. This CDR3 reads CASSPPVGGNEQFF. In DNA, the CDR3 is TGTGCCAGCAGCCCCCCCGTTGGGGGGAATGAGCAGTTCTTC.